These 6 T cell receptor beta chains share one sample of origin, sequenced in a study of blood T cell repertoires in COVID-19. The repertoire was sequenced with immunoSEQ multiplex PCR; TCRdb's copy has only in-frame clones and lacks some. The data contain 90,000 to 150,000 clones, about 84% of them singletons. Sequencing was done on a sample of peripheral blood. The receptors shown here come from a man aged 55 to 69 with acute or convalescent COVID-19.

This chain links TRBV5-4 with TRBJ2-5; 7 positions match TRBD2. CDR1 is SGHNT and CDR2 is YYREEE in the germline V gene (reference sequence). The length of the CDR3 is 12 residues. V dropped 4 bases and J dropped 12; count of bases not matched to a gene: 9. The CDR3 spells CASSQDSSGEYF. For the CDR3, the DNA is TGTGCCAGCAGCCAAGACTCTAGCGGCGAGTACTTC.

The V call is TRBV28, the J call TRBJ1-2, with D maybe TRBD1 (5 bases). The CDR3 length is 14 residues. With 3 bases removed from V and 7 bases from J, the gap between germline ends came to 15 bases. Per the germline V gene, CDR1 is MDHEN and CDR2 is SYDVKM. The CDR3 region is CASSLGGTVRGYTF. CDR3 DNA sequence: TGTGCCAGCAGTTTGGGGGGGACTGTCCGTGGCTACACCTTC.

The V call is TRBV29-1, the J call TRBJ2-1; D is undetermined. CDR1 and CDR2 from the germline V gene are SQVTM and ANQGSEA. Trimming took 0 bases from V and 0 from J, leaving 9 bases between them. CDR3 length: 15 residues. DNA of the CDR3: TGCAGCGTTGAAGATCCTTTGAGCTCCTACAATGAGCAGTTCTTC. Encoded protein: CSVEDPLSSYNEQFF.

This chain joins TRBV19 and TRBJ2-3, with a weak D call TRBD2 (7 bases). This CDR3 has 14 amino acids. Germline CDR1 LNHDA, CDR2 SQIVND (reference sequence). Trimming removed 5 bases at V and 2 bases at J, with 11 bases between. Here the CDR3 reads CASSSGGHTDTQYF. The CDR3 DNA is TGTGCCAGTAGTTCGGGGGGCCACACAGATACGCAGTATTTT.

This clone occurred once. The chain is built from TRBV21-1 and TRBJ1-1; the table's D call, TRBD1, was not checked against the DNA. TRBV21-1 is a pseudogene locus. The CDR3 totals 13 residues. Written as DNA, the CDR3 is TGTGCCACCGACAGGGAAGAAGGTACTGAAGCTTTCTTT. Translation gives CATDREEGTEAFF.

The genes are TRBV30 and TRBJ1-2, with unresolved D. From germline, CDR1 is GTSNPN and CDR2 SVGIG (reference sequence). V lost 4 bases, J lost 8 bases, and 14 bases lay in between. The CDR3 runs 12 residues. The CDR3 sequence: CAWKINSWGYTF. CDR3 in DNA: TGTGCCTGGAAGATAAACAGCTGGGGCTACACCTTC.